This entry concerns a single TCR beta chain. Its antigen is still unknown. Within one base of it there is no much larger clone, and no base qualities were kept. This entry comes from a study of TIL therapy for anti-PD-1-resistant metastatic lung cancer listed by TCRdb under 2021. For context, the study as a whole: Before any PD-1/PD-L1 blockade was given, tumors were harvested, nivolumab was then administered, and patients who progressed went on to receive lymphodepletion, an infusion of expanded TIL, and IL-2. Among the enrolled patients, the median age was approximately 56 years (range about 35-85), and the median tumor PD-L1 proportion score was 5.5% to 6.5%. The cohort was composed predominantly of lung adenocarcinoma, with a few EGFR-mutant and two ALK-rearranged tumors included, and half of patients were identified as current or former smokers. A median non-synonymous tumor mutation burden of about 1.5 mutations per megabase was determined across the cohort by whole-exome sequencing. T cell receptor beta sequencing of tumor and peripheral blood served to follow clonotypes across the tumor, the expanded TIL product, and serial blood samples.

Study-wide conclusions, independent of this receptor: Infused TIL clonotypes partially replaced the baseline peripheral repertoire then decayed over months, with no apparent association between persistence and response. The cohort was highly selected, with more treatment-naive, never-smoker and oncogene-addicted patients than typical, limiting generalizability. The study protocol defined all tumor marker inferences as exploratory.

The time point label of this sample denotes: pre-treatment sample, taken before nivolumab and TIL therapy. Between October 2017 and early 2020, a dual-center phase I trial enrolled adults who had stage 4 NSCLC. Samples were obtained from a single-arm, open-label phase I trial in which tumor-infiltrating lymphocyte therapy with nivolumab was evaluated in advanced non-small cell lung cancer. Blood mononuclear cells from EDTA tubes were separated on a Ficoll gradient and snap-frozen as pellets, and DNA was extracted from the cells using a Qiagen mini-prep kit. The immunoSEQ v3 hsTCRB kit was used to amplify TCR beta CDR3 regions from genomic DNA through bias-controlled multiplex PCR. TCR libraries were sequenced on an Illumina NextSeq 500 to 1.5 million to 2 million read pairs for survey level or roughly 4.5-6.5 million for deep level. The paper's data handling went like this. The immunoSEQ Analyzer software assigned V, D and J genes, filtered out non-productive sequences, and reported clonality. Repertoires were compared using productive Simpson clonality and Morisita overlap index of productive TRB rearrangements between infused TIL and blood. For each clone in blood, the absolute clonotype count was estimated by multiplying the lymphocyte count by the CD3+ fraction and by the clone's productive frequency. As stored in TCRdb, this immuneACCESS dataset retains in-frame rearrangements with V and J assigned. A fraction of the clones does not appear; measured against another copy, unresolved V genes explain less than half of the discrepancy, and the remainder lacks a known reason. Clone size and V and J calls were adopted from that table, with D and trimming inferred from the DNA. The sample data list approximately 60,000 clones, and over 75% of these were observed just once. The ten biggest clones cover about 2.8% of the sample.

The sequencing here drew on blood, taken at baseline. The TCR originated in a person aged 25-85 years with non-small cell lung cancer.

The CDR3: CASSSGNQPQHF. The bases are TGCGCCAGCAGCTCAGGCAATCAGCCCCAGCATTTT. The rearrangement combines TRBV4-1 with TRBJ1-5; a confident D gene designation cannot be given. For CDR1 and CDR2, the germline V gene lists MGHRA and YSYEKL. Including cysteine and phenylalanine, the CDR3 has 12 amino acids. The only DNA kept is the CDR3, 36 bases in frame from the first base. Trimming takes 5 bases from V and 2 bases from J, and the germline ends sit 4 bases apart.